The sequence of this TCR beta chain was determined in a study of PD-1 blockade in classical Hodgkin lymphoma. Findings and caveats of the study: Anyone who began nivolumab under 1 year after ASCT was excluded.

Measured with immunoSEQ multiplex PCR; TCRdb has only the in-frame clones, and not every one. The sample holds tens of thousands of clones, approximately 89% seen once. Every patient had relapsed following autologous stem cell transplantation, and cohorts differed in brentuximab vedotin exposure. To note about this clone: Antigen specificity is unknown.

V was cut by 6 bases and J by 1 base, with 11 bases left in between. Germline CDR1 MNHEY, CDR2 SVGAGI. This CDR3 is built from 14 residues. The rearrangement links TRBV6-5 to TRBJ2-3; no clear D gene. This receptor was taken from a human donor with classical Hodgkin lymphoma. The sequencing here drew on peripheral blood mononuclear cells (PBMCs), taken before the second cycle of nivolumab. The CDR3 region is CASRPNARTDTQYF. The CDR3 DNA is TGTGCCAGCAGACCCAATGCCCGCACAGATACGCAGTATTTT.